The next 15 T cell receptor beta chains were all read from a single sample in a study of T cell clones after liver transplantation. TCRdb keeps only in-frame clones here, not all; method: immunoSEQ multiplex PCR. Of roughly 100,000 clones listed, 82% are singletons. Sequencing used CD4+ T cells from blood, obtained before liver transplant. These receptors were collected from a human donor who received a liver transplant.

This clone was detected a few times. This chain's CDR3 is CASSLVGGTDTQYF. CDR3 nucleotides: TGTGCCAGCAGCTTAGTTGGGGGAACAGATACGCAGTATTTT. The chain links TRBV7-7 to TRBJ2-3, with D tentatively TRBD1 or TRBD2 (5 bases each). The CDR3 extends over 14 amino acids. Trimming removed 1 base at V and 3 bases at J, with 8 bases between. Per germline, CDR1 SSHAT and CDR2 FNYEAQ (reference sequence).

The V gene is TRBV7-3, the J gene TRBJ1-3, with 8 bases lining up with TRBD1. The CDR3 loop spans 15 amino acids. J lost 0 bases, V lost 6 bases, and 4 bases had no gene match. Germline V gene data show CDR1 as SGHTA and CDR2 as FQGTGA. The CDR3 DNA follows: TGTGCCAGCAGTTTGACAGGGGACTCTGGAAACACCATATATTTT. Residues: CASSLTGDSGNTIYF. The complete variable domain, with remaining parts taken from reference TRBV7-3 and TRBJ1-3, reads GAGVSQTPSNKVTEKGKYVELRCDPISGHTALYWYRQSLGQGPEFLIYFQGTGAADDSGLPNDRFFAVRPEGSVSTLKIQRTERGDSAVYLCASSLTGDSGNTIYFGEGSWLTVV.

The chain recombines TRBV5-1 with TRBJ2-1, with 10 bases lining up with TRBD1. V lost 4 bases and J lost 2; bases outside the gene matches: 6. CDR3 size: 16 residues. Germline values: CDR1 SGHRS, CDR2 YFSETQ. This CDR3 is CASSPSTGGAYNEQFF. CDR3 DNA: TGCGCCAGCAGCCCCTCGACAGGGGGCGCCTACAATGAGCAGTTCTTC.

V is TRBV2 and J is TRBJ2-6, with D uncertain. The CDR3 sequence is 16 residues long. V was pared by 3 bases and J by 3 bases, with 12 bases between. In germline, CDR1 is SNHLY, CDR2 FYNNEI. The CDR3 reads CASSDQLSGGANVLTF. CDR3 nucleotide sequence: TGTGCCAGCAGTGATCAGTTATCAGGTGGGGCCAACGTCCTGACTTTC.

This clone was detected a few times. The chain has TRBV4-3 and TRBJ2-3; tentatively, D is TRBD2 (7 bases). V was cut by 3 bases and J by 9 bases, with 28 bases left in between. Germline-derived CDR1 and CDR2 are LGHNA and YSLEER. The CDR3 runs 18 residues. The CDR3 region has the DNA TGCGCCAGCAGCCAGGAGGGGGGGACCCCCGGAGGGTATAGGACGCAGTATTTT. Encoded protein: CASSQEGGTPGGYRTQYF.

J is TRBJ2-3 and V is TRBV5-6; unclear D gene. The CDR3 covers 11 residues. Germline CDR1 SGHDT, CDR2 YYEEEE. The V end was cut by 4 bases, the J end by 6 bases, with 6 bases between. The CDR3 DNA is TGTGCCAGCAGCGTAGGGGATACGCAGTATTTT. This gives the protein CASSVGDTQYF.

V and J are TRBV7-9 and TRBJ1-2, with D perhaps matching TRBD1 (6 bases). With 8 bases removed from V and 6 bases from J, the gap between germline ends came to 13 bases. This CDR3 has 12 residues. Looked up from germline, CDR1 is SEHNR and CDR2 is FQNEAQ (reference sequence). This CDR3 is CASRGGGDGYTF. The CDR3 DNA follows: TGTGCCAGCCGGGGAGGGGGTGATGGCTACACCTTC.

V usage is TRBV28 and J usage is TRBJ1-2; 10 nucleotides line up with TRBD1. Looked up from germline, CDR1 is MDHEN and CDR2 is SYDVKM. V lost 5 bases, J lost 0 bases, and 3 bases stayed unmatched. The CDR3 loop spans 15 amino acids. The CDR3 loop is CASSPGTGANYGYTF. CDR3 DNA sequence: TGTGCCAGCAGTCCTGGGACAGGGGCTAACTATGGCTACACCTTC.

The V call is TRBV18, the J call TRBJ1-1; D unclear. V was cut by 6 bases and J by 0 bases, with 11 bases left in between. CDR1 is KGHSH, CDR2 LQKENI, per germline. This CDR3 comprises 14 residues. The CDR3 sequence is CASSPDGMNTEAFF. The CDR3 bases are TGTGCCAGCTCCCCTGACGGGATGAACACTGAAGCTTTCTTT.

The chain employs TRBV6-5 and TRBJ2-1; 12 bases fit TRBD2. V was pared by 2 bases and J by 6 bases, with 5 bases of the junction left unmatched. CDR1 is MNHEY, CDR2 SVGAGI, per germline. This CDR3 has 16 residues. The CDR3 spells CASSYLTSGRLNEQFF. CDR3 nucleotides: TGTGCCAGCAGTTACCTGACTAGCGGGAGACTCAATGAGCAGTTCTTC.

Notes on this clone: Mismatch with germline at one junction end may stem from a read error. The chain uses TRBV5-1 and TRBJ2-2, with 7 bases identical to TRBD1. This CDR3 comprises 14 residues. The germline gives CDR1 SGHRS, CDR2 YFSETQ. The DNA of the CDR3 is TGCGCCAGCAGCCTACAGGGGAACGCCGGGGAGCTGTTTTTT. Encoded protein: CASSLQGNAGELFF.

V and J are TRBV11-2 and TRBJ2-4, with D possibly TRBD1 on 5 matching bases. Per the germline V gene, CDR1 is SGHAT and CDR2 is FQNNGV. V lost 4 bases and J lost 7, with 20 bases in between. The CDR3 is made up of 16 amino acids. The DNA of the CDR3 is TGTGCCAGCAGCTCGCCGACAGACCGCCGGGTGAACATTCAGTACTTC. This gives the protein CASSSPTDRRVNIQYF.

The chain employs TRBV25-1 and TRBJ1-1; a possible D gene is TRBD1 (6 bases). CDR1 and CDR2 (germline): MGHDK, SYGVNS. The CDR3 loop spans 14 amino acids. Between the trimmed V and J ends, which lost 4 bases and 8 bases, there was a span of 17 bases. The CDR3 is CASSGPGGSTEAFF. As DNA, the CDR3 is TGTGCCAGCAGTGGTCCCGGGGGCAGCACAGAAGCTTTCTTT. The full variable domain, completed using reference TRBV25-1 and TRBJ1-1, is EADIYQTPRYLVIGTGKKITLECSQTMGHDKMYWYQQDPGMELHLIHYSYGVNSTEKGDLSSESTVSRIRTEHFPLTLESARPSHTSQYLCASSGPGGSTEAFFGQGTRLTVV.

The chain couples TRBV5-1 to TRBJ1-3; 7 nucleotides agree with TRBD1. Germline V gene sequence: CDR1 SGHRS, CDR2 YFSETQ. The CDR3 spans 15 residues. Unmatched junction bases numbered 7, after V lost 4 bases and J lost 3 bases. DNA for the CDR3: TGCGCCAGCAGCAGCGTAGGGGACAGTGGAAACACCATATATTTT. This codes for CASSSVGDSGNTIYF.

This sequence joins TRBV10-3 and TRBJ2-1; 8 nucleotides agree with TRBD2. Germline lookup yields CDR1 ENHRY and CDR2 SYGVKD. The CDR3 has 15 amino acids. The ends lost 6 bases at V and 0 bases at J; junction bases unmatched: 4. This chain's CDR3 is CAIRRSGSSYNEQFF. CDR3 in DNA: TGTGCCATCAGACGAAGCGGGAGCTCCTACAATGAGCAGTTCTTC.